This TCR beta chain was identified in a study of blood T cell repertoires in COVID-19. As for the study in general: Material from acute and convalescent COVID-19 was sourced from the United States, Italy and Spain. Sources were T cells, B-cell-depleted T cells, or PBMCs; the material itself was cDNA or gDNA.

CDR3 size: 13 residues. Germline loops: CDR1 MNHEY, CDR2 SVGAGI. V dropped 2 bases and J dropped 6 bases, with 10 bases sitting between them. TCRdb's copy holds only in-frame clones and misses some; the assay was immunoSEQ multiplex PCR. The profile shows roughly 250,000 clones, nearly 95% of them singletons. A Seattle source enrolled patients during active infection and followed them longitudinally. The chain couples TRBV6-5 to TRBJ1-1; D is uncertain. Sequencing used peripheral blood. The source of this sequence is a man aged 30-40 years with COVID-19, enrolled during active disease. CDR3 sequence reads: CASSYGTASEAFF. CDR3 coding DNA: TGTGCCAGCAGTTACGGAACAGCATCTGAAGCTTTCTTT.